The 3 T cell receptor beta chains below all came from one sample that was sequenced in a study of blood T cell repertoires in COVID-19. The protocol was immunoSEQ multiplex PCR, while the TCRdb copy is restricted to in-frame clones and leaves out a portion. The sample has 540,000 or so clones; less than 90% are singletons. Sequenced: peripheral blood. Every receptor here comes from a woman aged 50 to 60 with COVID-19, enrolled during active disease.

This clone has a single count. The chain is built from TRBV12-3 or TRBV12-4 and TRBJ2-2; no definite D call. The length of the CDR3 is 12 residues. V lost 6 bases, J lost 3 bases, and 5 bases lay in between. The DNA of the CDR3 is TGTGCCAGCAGCCTAGACACCGGGGAGCTGTTTTTT. It codes for CASSLDTGELFF.

This chain connects TRBV5-6 to TRBJ2-3; TRBD1 is a possible D gene (5 bases). The CDR3 consists of 15 residues. V shed 2 bases and J shed 4 bases, with 14 bases lying between them. CDR1 SGHDT and CDR2 YYEEEE come from the germline V gene. CDR3 sequence reads: CASSFLSTASDTQYF. The CDR3 coding sequence is TGTGCCAGCAGCTTCTTATCGACAGCTTCAGATACGCAGTATTTT.

This clone showed up just a few times. The rearrangement uses TRBV7-9 and TRBJ2-2, with D hard to call. This CDR3 spans 15 amino acids. Germline V gene lookup returns CDR1 SEHNR and CDR2 FQNEAQ (reference sequence). V was trimmed by 5 bases and J by 1 base, leaving 11 bases between them. CDR3 in DNA: TGTGCCAGCAGCCGATACAGAGAGAACACCGGGGAGCTGTTTTTT. Its protein product is CASSRYRENTGELFF. The variable domain in full, with the rest retrieved from reference TRBV7-9 and TRBJ2-2, is DTGVSQNPRHKITKRGQNVTFRCDPISEHNRLYWYRQTLGQGPEFLTYFQNEAQLEKSRLLSDRFSAERPKGSFSTLEIQRTEQGDSAMYLCASSRYRENTGELFFGEGSRLTVL.